What follows describes a single T cell receptor beta chain. Its target is not known. The entry originates in a study of blood T cells in healthy people across ages. Study-wide findings and caveats: Those diversity estimates obtained from one million T cells were thought to be underestimates.

The CDR3 has 13 amino acids. V dropped 7 bases and J dropped 5 bases, with 13 bases sitting between them. CDR1 is SEHNR and CDR2 is FQNEAQ in the germline V gene (reference sequence). A second PCR, run for about 7 to 11 cycles, used a sample-barcoded 5' primer plus a J-beta primer mix. TCRdb used MiXCR to reprocess the 5' RACE reads, holding one entry per CDR3 protein. The table includes roughly 1 million distinct CDR3 sequences, 20% to 25% detected once. For every donor, a draw yielded approximately 9.8 milliliters of peripheral blood. The data also belong to a second study, concerning T cells of mothers and their children.

Input material: blood. The TCR comes from a girl aged 2-10 years in good health. This chain joins TRBV7-9 and TRBJ2-3; D remains ambiguous. CDR3 in DNA: TGTGCCAGCAACCACGACTTGAGAGATACGCAGTATTTT. Translated, it gives CASNHDLRDTQYF.